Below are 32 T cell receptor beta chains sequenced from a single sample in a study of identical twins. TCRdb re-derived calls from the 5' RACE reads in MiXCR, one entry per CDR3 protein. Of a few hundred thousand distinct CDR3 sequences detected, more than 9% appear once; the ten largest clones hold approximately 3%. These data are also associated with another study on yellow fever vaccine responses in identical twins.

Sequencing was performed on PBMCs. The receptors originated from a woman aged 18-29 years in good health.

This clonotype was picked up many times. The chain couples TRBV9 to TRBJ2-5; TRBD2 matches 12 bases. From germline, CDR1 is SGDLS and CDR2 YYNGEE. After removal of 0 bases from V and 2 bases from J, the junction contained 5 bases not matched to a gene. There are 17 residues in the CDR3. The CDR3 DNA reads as TGTGCCAGCAGCGTAGGACTAGCGGGGGCCATACAAGAGACCCAGTACTTC. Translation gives CASSVGLAGAIQETQYF.

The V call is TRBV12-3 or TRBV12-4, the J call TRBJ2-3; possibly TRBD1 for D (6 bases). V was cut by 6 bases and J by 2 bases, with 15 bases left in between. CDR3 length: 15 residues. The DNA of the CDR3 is TGTGCCAGCAGAAAGACAGGACGACACACAGATACGCAGTATTTT. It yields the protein CASRKTGRHTDTQYF.

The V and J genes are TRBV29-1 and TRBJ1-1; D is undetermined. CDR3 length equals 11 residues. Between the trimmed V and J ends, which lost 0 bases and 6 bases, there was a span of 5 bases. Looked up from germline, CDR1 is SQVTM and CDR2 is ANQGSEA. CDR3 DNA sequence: TGCAGCGTTGAAGATCTTCCTGAAGCTTTCTTT. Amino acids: CSVEDLPEAFF.

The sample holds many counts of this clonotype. CDR3 in DNA: TGTGCCAGCAGTTACTCGATAGGTTCCGGACAGGGAGGCACTGAAGCTTTCTTT. This encodes CASSYSIGSGQGGTEAFF. This chain links TRBV6-5 with TRBJ1-1; TRBD1 agrees at 8 bases. Germline V lookup: CDR1 MNHEY, CDR2 SVGAGI. The V and J ends lost 0 bases and 4 bases, in that order; junction bases with no gene match: 13. The CDR3 has 18 residues.

In DNA, the CDR3 is TGTGCCAGCTCACCATCGCTGGGCCCGTCCTACGAGCAGTACTTC. This codes for CASSPSLGPSYEQYF. The chain is built from TRBV18 and TRBJ2-7; no reliable D call. CDR3 length: 15 residues. Germline V lookup: CDR1 KGHSH, CDR2 LQKENI. V dropped 2 bases and J dropped 1 base, with 12 bases sitting between them.

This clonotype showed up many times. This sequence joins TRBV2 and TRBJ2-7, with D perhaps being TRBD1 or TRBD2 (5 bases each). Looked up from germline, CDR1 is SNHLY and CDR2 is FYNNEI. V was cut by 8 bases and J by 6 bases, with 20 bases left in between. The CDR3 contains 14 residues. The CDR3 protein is CASDPGSWVGEQYF. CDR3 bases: TGTGCCAGCGATCCAGGGAGCTGGGTCGGCGAGCAGTACTTC.

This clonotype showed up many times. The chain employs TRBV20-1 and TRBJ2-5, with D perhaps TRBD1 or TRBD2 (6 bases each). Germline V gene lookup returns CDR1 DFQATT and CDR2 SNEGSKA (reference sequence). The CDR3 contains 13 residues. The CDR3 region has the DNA TGCAGCTTGGGGCACGGGGGCCTGGAGACCCAGTACTTC. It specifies CSLGHGGLETQYF.

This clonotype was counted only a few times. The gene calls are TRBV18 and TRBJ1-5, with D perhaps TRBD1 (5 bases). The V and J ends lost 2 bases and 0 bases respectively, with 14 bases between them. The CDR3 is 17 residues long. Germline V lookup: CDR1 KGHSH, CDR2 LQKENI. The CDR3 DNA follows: TGTGCCAGCTCACCATCCGTTGGCAGGGCTAGCAATCAGCCCCAGCATTTT. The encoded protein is CASSPSVGRASNQPQHF.

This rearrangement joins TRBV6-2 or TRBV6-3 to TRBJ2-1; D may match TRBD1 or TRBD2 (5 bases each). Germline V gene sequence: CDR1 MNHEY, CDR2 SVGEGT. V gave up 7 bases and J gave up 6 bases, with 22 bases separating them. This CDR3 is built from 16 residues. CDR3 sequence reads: CASTYGGTPRTNEQFF. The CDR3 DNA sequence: TGTGCCAGCACCTATGGTGGGACCCCAAGGACCAATGAGCAGTTCTTC.

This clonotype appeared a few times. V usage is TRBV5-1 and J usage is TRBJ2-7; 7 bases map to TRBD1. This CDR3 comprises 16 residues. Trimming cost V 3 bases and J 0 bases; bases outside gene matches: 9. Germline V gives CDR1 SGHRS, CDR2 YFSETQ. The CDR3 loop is CASSYQQQGSSYEQYF. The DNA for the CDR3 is TGCGCCAGCAGCTACCAACAACAGGGGTCCTCCTACGAGCAGTACTTC. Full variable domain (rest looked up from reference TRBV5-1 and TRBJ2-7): KAGVTQTPRYLIKTRGQQVTLSCSPISGHRSVSWYQQTPGQGLQFLFEYFSETQRNKGNFPGRFSGRQFSNSRSEMNVSTLELGDSALYLCASSYQQQGSSYEQYFGPGTRLTVT.

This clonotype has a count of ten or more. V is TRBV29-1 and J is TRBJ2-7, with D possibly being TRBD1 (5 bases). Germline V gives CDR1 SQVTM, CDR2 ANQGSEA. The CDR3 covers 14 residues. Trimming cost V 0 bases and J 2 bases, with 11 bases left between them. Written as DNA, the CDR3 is TGCAGCGTTGAAGATAGGGCAGGGACCTACGAGCAGTACTTC. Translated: CSVEDRAGTYEQYF.

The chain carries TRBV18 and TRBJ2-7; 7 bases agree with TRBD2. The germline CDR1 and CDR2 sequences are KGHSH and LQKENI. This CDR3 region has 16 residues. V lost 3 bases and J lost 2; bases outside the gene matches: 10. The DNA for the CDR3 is TGTGCCAGCTCACCCCCCAGCGGGGCAGAAACCTACGAGCAGTACTTC. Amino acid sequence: CASSPPSGAETYEQYF.

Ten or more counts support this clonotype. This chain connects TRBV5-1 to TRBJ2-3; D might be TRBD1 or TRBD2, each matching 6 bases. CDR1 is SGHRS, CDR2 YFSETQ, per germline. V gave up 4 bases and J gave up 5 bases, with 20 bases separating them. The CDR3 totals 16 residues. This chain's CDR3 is CASSALGGLELDTQYF. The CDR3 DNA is TGCGCCAGCAGCGCCCTCGGGGGCTTGGAATTAGATACGCAGTATTTT.

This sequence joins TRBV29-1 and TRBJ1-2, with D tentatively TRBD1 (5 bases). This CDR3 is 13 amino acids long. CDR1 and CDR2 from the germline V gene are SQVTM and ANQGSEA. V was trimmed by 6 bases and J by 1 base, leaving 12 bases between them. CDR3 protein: CSVDGTVNYGYTF. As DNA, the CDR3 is TGCAGCGTAGATGGGACGGTTAACTATGGCTACACCTTC.

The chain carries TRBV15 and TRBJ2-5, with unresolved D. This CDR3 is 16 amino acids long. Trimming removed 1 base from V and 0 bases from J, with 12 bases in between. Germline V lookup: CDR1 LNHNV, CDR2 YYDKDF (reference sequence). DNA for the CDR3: TGTGCCACCAGCAGAGGTCTACACTATAACCAAGAGACCCAGTACTTC. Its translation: CATSRGLHYNQETQYF.

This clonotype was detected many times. CDR3 sequence: CASSLADQWAGGELFF. The CDR3 DNA sequence: TGTGCCAGCAGCTTAGCGGATCAGTGGGCTGGCGGGGAGCTGTTTTTT. V is TRBV11-2 and J is TRBJ2-2, with D uncertain. V was clipped by 1 base and J by 7 bases, with 16 bases between them. The CDR3 length is 16 residues. Germline V gene data show CDR1 as SGHAT and CDR2 as FQNNGV.

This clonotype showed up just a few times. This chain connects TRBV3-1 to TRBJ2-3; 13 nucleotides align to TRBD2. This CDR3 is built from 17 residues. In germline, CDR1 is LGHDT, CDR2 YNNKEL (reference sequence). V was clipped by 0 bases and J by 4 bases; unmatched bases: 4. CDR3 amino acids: CASSQEGLAGAADTQYF. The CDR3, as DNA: TGTGCCAGCAGCCAAGAAGGACTAGCGGGGGCTGCAGATACGCAGTATTTT.

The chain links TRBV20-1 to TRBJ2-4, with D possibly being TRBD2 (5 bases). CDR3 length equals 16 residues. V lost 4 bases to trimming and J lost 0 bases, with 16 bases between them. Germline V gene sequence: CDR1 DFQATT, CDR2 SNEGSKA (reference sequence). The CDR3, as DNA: TGCAGTGCTACCCCGGAGGAGTTGCAAGCCAAAAACATTCAGTACTTC. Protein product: CSATPEELQAKNIQYF.

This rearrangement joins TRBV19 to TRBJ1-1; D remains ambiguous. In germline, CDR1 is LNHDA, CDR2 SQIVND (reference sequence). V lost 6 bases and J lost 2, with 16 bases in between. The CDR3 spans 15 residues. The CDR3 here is CASRRRRDRNTEAFF. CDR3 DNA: TGTGCCAGTAGAAGAAGGCGGGATCGCAACACTGAAGCTTTCTTT. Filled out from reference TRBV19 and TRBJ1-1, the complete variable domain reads DGGITQSPKYLFRKEGQNVTLSCEQNLNHDAMYWYRQDPGQGLRLIYYSQIVNDFQKGDIAEGYSVSREKKESFPLTVTSAQKNPTAFYLCASRRRRDRNTEAFFGQGTRLTVV.

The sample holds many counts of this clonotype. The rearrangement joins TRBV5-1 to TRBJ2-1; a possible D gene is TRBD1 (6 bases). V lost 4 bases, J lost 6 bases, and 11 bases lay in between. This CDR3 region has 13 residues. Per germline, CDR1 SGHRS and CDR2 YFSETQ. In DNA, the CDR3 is TGCGCCAGCAGCCCGGCAGGGGTCAATGAGCAGTTCTTC. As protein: CASSPAGVNEQFF.

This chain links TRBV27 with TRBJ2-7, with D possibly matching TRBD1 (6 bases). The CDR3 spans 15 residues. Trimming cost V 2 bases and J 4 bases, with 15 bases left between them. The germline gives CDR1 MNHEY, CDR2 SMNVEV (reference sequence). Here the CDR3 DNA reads TGTGCCAGCAGTTTAGGGGGCAATGGATTGTACGAGCAGTACTTC. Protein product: CASSLGGNGLYEQYF.

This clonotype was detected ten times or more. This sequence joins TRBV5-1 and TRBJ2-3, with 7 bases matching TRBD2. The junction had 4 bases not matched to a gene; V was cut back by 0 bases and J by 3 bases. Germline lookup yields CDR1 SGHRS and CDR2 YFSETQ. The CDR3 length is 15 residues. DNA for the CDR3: TGCGCCAGCAGCTTGGATCAGGGAGGGACAGATACGCAGTATTTT. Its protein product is CASSLDQGGTDTQYF.

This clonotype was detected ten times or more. As DNA, the CDR3 is TGTGCCAGCAGCCAAGATCCGGTCGGTTTTGGTGCCGGGGAGCTGTTTTTT. This sequence encodes CASSQDPVGFGAGELFF. The rearrangement uses TRBV3-1 and TRBJ2-2; D gene ambiguous. This CDR3 comprises 17 residues. The V gene lost 0 bases and the J gene lost 6 bases, with 17 bases spanning the gap. Per the germline V gene, CDR1 is LGHDT and CDR2 is YNNKEL (reference sequence).

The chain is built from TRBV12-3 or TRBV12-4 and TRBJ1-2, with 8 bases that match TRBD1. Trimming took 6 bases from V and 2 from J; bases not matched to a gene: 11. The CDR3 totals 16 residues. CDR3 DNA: TGTGCCAGCAGCTCCGGGACAGGCGCCTTCAACTATGGCTACACCTTC. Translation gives CASSSGTGAFNYGYTF.

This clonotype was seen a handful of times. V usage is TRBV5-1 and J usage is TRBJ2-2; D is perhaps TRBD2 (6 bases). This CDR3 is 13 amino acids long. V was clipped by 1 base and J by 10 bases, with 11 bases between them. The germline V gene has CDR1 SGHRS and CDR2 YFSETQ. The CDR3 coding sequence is TGCGCCAGCAGCTTGTCGCTAGCGCTGGAGCTGTTTTTT. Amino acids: CASSLSLALELFF. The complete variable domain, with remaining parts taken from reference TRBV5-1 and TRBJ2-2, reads KAGVTQTPRYLIKTRGQQVTLSCSPISGHRSVSWYQQTPGQGLQFLFEYFSETQRNKGNFPGRFSGRQFSNSRSEMNVSTLELGDSALYLCASSLSLALELFFGEGSRLTVL.

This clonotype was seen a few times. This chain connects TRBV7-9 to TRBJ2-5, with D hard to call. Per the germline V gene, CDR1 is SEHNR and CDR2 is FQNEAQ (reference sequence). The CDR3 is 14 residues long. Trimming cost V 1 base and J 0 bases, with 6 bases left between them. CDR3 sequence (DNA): TGTGCCAGCAGCTTAGGGCAGCACCAAGAGACCCAGTACTTC. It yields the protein CASSLGQHQETQYF.

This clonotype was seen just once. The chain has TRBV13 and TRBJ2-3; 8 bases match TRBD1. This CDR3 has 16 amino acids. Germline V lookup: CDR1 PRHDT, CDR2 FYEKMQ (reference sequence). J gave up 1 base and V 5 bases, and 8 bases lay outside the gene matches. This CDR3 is CASSDGQGAGTDTQYF. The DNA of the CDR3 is TGTGCCAGCAGCGACGGACAGGGCGCTGGCACAGATACGCAGTATTTT.

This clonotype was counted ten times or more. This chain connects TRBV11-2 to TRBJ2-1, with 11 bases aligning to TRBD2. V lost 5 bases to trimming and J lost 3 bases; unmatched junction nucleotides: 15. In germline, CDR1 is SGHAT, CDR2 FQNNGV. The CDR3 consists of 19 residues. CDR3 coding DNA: TGTGCCAGCAGCCCAGTAGCGGGAGGGCCTAACCATGGCTACAATGAGCAGTTCTTC. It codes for CASSPVAGGPNHGYNEQFF.

The CDR3 protein is CASSQDREGEKLFF. CDR3 DNA: TGTGCCAGCAGTCAGGACAGGGAGGGTGAAAAACTGTTTTTT. J is TRBJ1-4 and V is TRBV12-3 or TRBV12-4, with 8 bases fitting TRBD1. The V and J ends lost 5 bases and 7 bases, in that order; junction bases with no gene match: 6. This CDR3 is 14 amino acids long.

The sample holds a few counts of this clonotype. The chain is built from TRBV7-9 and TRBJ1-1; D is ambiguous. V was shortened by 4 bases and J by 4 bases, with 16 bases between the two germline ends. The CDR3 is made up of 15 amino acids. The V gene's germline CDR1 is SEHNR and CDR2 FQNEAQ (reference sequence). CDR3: CASSSLRINGTEAFF. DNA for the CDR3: TGTGCCAGCAGCTCGCTGAGAATTAACGGCACTGAAGCTTTCTTT.

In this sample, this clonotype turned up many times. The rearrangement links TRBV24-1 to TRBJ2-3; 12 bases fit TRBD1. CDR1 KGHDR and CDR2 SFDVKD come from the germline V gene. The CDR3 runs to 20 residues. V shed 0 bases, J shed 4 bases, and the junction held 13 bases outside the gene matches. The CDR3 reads CATSDLPGQGALSLSDTQYF. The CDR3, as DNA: TGTGCCACCAGTGATTTGCCGGGACAGGGGGCATTGTCTCTCTCAGATACGCAGTATTTT.

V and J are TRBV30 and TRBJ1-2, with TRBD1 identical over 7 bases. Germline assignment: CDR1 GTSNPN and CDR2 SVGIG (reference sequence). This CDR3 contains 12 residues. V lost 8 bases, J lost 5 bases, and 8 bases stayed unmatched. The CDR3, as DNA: TGTGCCCTCACCGGGACAGAATATGGCTACACCTTC. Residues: CALTGTEYGYTF. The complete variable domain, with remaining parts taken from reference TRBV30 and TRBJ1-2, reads SQTIHQWPATLVQPVGSPLSLECTVEGTSNPNLYWYRQAAGRGLQLLFYSVGIGQISSEVPQNLSASRPQDRQFILSSKKLLLSDSGFYLCALTGTEYGYTFGSGTRLTVV.